One sample yielded the 6 T cell receptor beta chains listed below, sequenced in a study of cytomegalovirus exposure and HLA in healthy donors. Generated by immunoSEQ multiplex PCR, the TCRdb table keeps only in-frame clones and is missing some. The sample has more than 50,000 clones; just under 95% are singletons. Sequencing used PBMCs. The receptors stem from a man aged 18 to 30 in good health and CMV-seronegative.

The sample holds one count of this clone. This chain uses TRBV5-1 with TRBJ1-6; D may be TRBD1 (5 bases). With 5 bases removed from V and 9 bases from J, the gap between germline ends came to 12 bases. This CDR3 is 13 amino acids long. Germline V lookup: CDR1 SGHRS, CDR2 YFSETQ. The CDR3 DNA reads TGCGCCAGCAGTCCGGAGGGGAGTTCACCCCTCCACTTT. Translating it yields CASSPEGSSPLHF.

J is TRBJ2-1 and V is TRBV2, with TRBD2 matching over 12 bases. V gave up 7 bases and J gave up 3 bases; unmatched junction bases: 10. Germline values: CDR1 SNHLY, CDR2 FYNNEI. CDR3 length: 17 amino acids. In DNA, the CDR3 is TGTGCCAGCACTACCGGACTAGCGGGAAGTAACTACAATGAGCAGTTCTTC. Translating gives CASTTGLAGSNYNEQFF.

V usage is TRBV19 and J usage is TRBJ2-4; 8 bases line up with TRBD1. V shed 3 bases, J shed 0 bases, and the junction held 7 bases outside the gene matches. The germline gives CDR1 LNHDA, CDR2 SQIVND (reference sequence). This CDR3 has 17 residues. Here the CDR3 reads CASSIMPGGLAKNIQYF. CDR3 DNA sequence: TGTGCCAGTAGTATTATGCCAGGGGGCTTAGCCAAAAACATTCAGTACTTC.

The V call is TRBV11-2, the J call TRBJ1-1, with TRBD1 identical over 7 bases. Germline V CDR1 and CDR2: SGHAT, FQNNGV. Trimming removed 0 bases from V and 5 bases from J; junction bases left unmatched: 6. The CDR3 length is 15 residues. CDR3 in amino acids: CASSLERQGITEAFF. The CDR3 region has the DNA TGTGCCAGCAGCTTAGAGAGACAGGGAATAACTGAAGCTTTCTTT.

V gene TRBV6-5 combines with J gene TRBJ2-2; TRBD2 matches 10 bases. After removal of 7 bases from V and 6 bases from J, the junction contained 8 bases not matched to a gene. The CDR3 contains 15 residues. CDR1 is MNHEY, CDR2 SVGAGI, per germline. In DNA, the CDR3 is TGTGCCAGCATAGGTCCTAGCGGGAGTTCCGGGGAGCTGTTTTTT. Protein: CASIGPSGSSGELFF.

The chain employs TRBV30 and TRBJ2-1, with 9 bases lining up with TRBD2. CDR3 length: 17 residues. Germline assignment: CDR1 GTSNPN and CDR2 SVGIG (reference sequence). V lost 0 bases, J lost 6 bases, and 12 bases stayed unmatched. CDR3 nucleotide sequence: TGTGCCTGGAGTGTCTACTACTTTAGCGGGAGTGGCAATGAGCAGTTCTTC. This encodes CAWSVYYFSGSGNEQFF.